A selection of T cell receptor beta chains follows, all from one sample in a study of shared clonotypes between healthy human individuals. Repertoires were generated with immunoSEQ multiplex PCR, while TCRdb's copy carries only in-frame clones and drops some. The table includes about half a million clones, around four fifths detected once. The material sequenced was PBMCs. The receptor set was obtained from a woman between 35 and 50 years old in good health. Some clones in this sample may be carry-over from other donors' samples. Both conserved end residues are part of each CDR3. The order of the fields is CDR3 protein, CDR3 DNA, V gene, D gene, clone size, J gene. A D gene is named only where the DNA matches it firmly. The size of a clone is reported for some rows only, either as once, few or many, or as a class for expanded clones.

CASSIGLNRRDGYTF | TGTGCCAGCAGCATCGGCCTTAACCGGAGGGATGGCTACACCTTC | TRBV4-2 | - | - | TRBJ1-2
CASSQVRTSGIGEQYF | TGTGCCAGCAGCCAAGTTCGGACTAGCGGGATTGGGGAGCAGTACTTC | TRBV4-2 | TRBD2 | - | TRBJ2-7
CASSPRGGTGELFF | TGTGCCAGCTCACCACGCGGCGGAACCGGGGAGCTGTTTTTT | TRBV18 | - | - | TRBJ2-2
CASNSNEKLFF | TGTGCCAGCAATTCAAATGAAAAACTGTTTTTT | TRBV28 | - | - | TRBJ1-4
CASSFAGTGANVLTF | TGTGCCAGCAGTTTCGCCGGGACTGGGGCCAACGTCCTGACTTTC | TRBV28 | - | - | TRBJ2-6
CASSVGTRTLEQYF | TGTGCCAGCAGTGTTGGGACTAGAACCCTGGAGCAGTACTTC | TRBV6-6 | TRBD2 | - | TRBJ2-7
CASSSRSYEQYF | TGTGCCAGCAGCTCGCGCTCCTACGAGCAGTACTTC | TRBV7-9 | - | - | TRBJ2-7
CASSLSGTGGYEQYF | TGTGCCAGCAGTTTATCGGGGACAGGGGGCTACGAGCAGTACTTC | TRBV28 | TRBD1 | - | TRBJ2-7
CASSIGQGGTQYF | TGTGCCAGTAGTATAGGACAGGGCGGGACCCAGTACTTC | TRBV19 | TRBD1 | - | TRBJ2-5
CASSYGQNSNQPQHF | TGTGCCAGCAGCTATGGACAAAATAGCAATCAGCCCCAGCATTTT | TRBV5-5 | - | - | TRBJ1-5
CASSQVARRQGRDYGYTF | TGTGCCAGCAGCCAAGTAGCTCGGCGGCAGGGTCGAGACTATGGCTACACCTTC | TRBV4-2 | - | few | TRBJ1-2
CASSPSLAGLSYEQYF | TGTGCCAGCAGTCCATCTCTAGCGGGACTCTCCTACGAGCAGTACTTC | TRBV28 | TRBD2 | - | TRBJ2-7
CASSLIGASGANVLTF | TGTGCCAGCAGCTTAATAGGAGCCTCTGGGGCCAACGTCCTGACTTTC | TRBV11-1 | - | once | TRBJ2-6
CASSHDINSHNEQFF | TGTGCCAGCAGCCATGACATCAACTCGCACAATGAGCAGTTCTTC | TRBV7-2 | - | - | TRBJ2-1
CASSVGPTTYEQYF | TGTGCCAGTAGTGTAGGGCCTACTACCTACGAGCAGTACTTC | TRBV19 | - | - | TRBJ2-7
CAWRGVAGVDTQYF | TGTGCCTGGAGGGGGGTAGCGGGAGTAGATACGCAGTATTTT | TRBV30 | TRBD2 | - | TRBJ2-3
CAINGGTYGYTF | TGTGCCATCAATGGGGGAACCTATGGCTACACCTTC | TRBV6-1 | - | - | TRBJ1-2
CASTPASYNEQFF | TGTGCCAGCACCCCGGCGTCCTACAATGAGCAGTTCTTC | TRBV6-1 | - | - | TRBJ2-1
CASTGDRVDEKLFF | TGCGCCAGCACTGGTGACAGGGTCGATGAAAAACTGTTTTTT | TRBV10-2 | TRBD1 | few | TRBJ1-4
CSGYRYRGVHHERDQETQYF | TGCAGCGGTTACCGCTACAGGGGGGTTCACCATGAGCGGGACCAAGAGACCCAGTACTTC | TRBV29-1 | TRBD1 | once | TRBJ2-5
CASSRLAGEVNEQFF | TGCGCCAGCAGCAGACTAGCGGGAGAGGTTAATGAGCAGTTCTTC | TRBV5-1 | TRBD2 | - | TRBJ2-1
CASSDTDTGELFF | TGTGCCAGCAGTGACACGGACACCGGGGAGCTGTTTTTT | TRBV6-4 | - | few | TRBJ2-2
CAISGLGLAISTDTQYF | TGTGCCATCAGTGGCCTCGGACTAGCGATTAGCACAGATACGCAGTATTTT | TRBV10-3 | TRBD2 | - | TRBJ2-3
CASSLVQGETDTQYF | TGCGCCAGCAGCCTTGTTCAGGGGGAAACAGATACGCAGTATTTT | TRBV5-1 | TRBD1 | - | TRBJ2-3
CASSLRLAENTGELFF | TGTGCCAGCAGCCTCCGACTAGCGGAGAACACCGGGGAGCTGTTTTTT | TRBV9 | TRBD2 | - | TRBJ2-2
CASSVWGQPYEQYF | TGTGCCAGCAGCGTATGGGGACAGCCCTACGAGCAGTACTTC | TRBV5-6 | TRBD1 | - | TRBJ2-7
CASSLVLGVGTEAFF | TGTGCCAGCAGCTTAGTGCTCGGGGTCGGCACTGAAGCTTTCTTT | TRBV7-2 | - | - | TRBJ1-1
CASSLHRDNEQFF | TGTGCCAGCAGCTTACACCGGGACAATGAGCAGTTCTTC | TRBV9 | - | - | TRBJ2-1
CASSMRGVVGETQYF | TGTGCCAGTAGTATGCGGGGGGTCGTAGGAGAGACCCAGTACTTC | TRBV19 | TRBD2 | - | TRBJ2-5
CASRPPSGSYEQYF | TGTGCCAGCAGACCACCCTCCGGGTCCTACGAGCAGTACTTC | TRBV7-2 | - | - | TRBJ2-7
CASSLASGSVNEQFF | TGTGCCAGCAGCTTAGCTAGCGGGAGTGTCAATGAGCAGTTCTTC | TRBV7-2 | TRBD2 | - | TRBJ2-1